Presented here are 10 T cell receptor beta chains from one specimen sequenced in a study of technical replicates of blood from a few donors. The assay was immunoSEQ multiplex PCR, and TCRdb's table has in-frame clones only and misses some. Here the sample spans 79,000 or so clones, 80% to 95% being singletons. Material: T cells isolated from PBMCs. All receptors derive from a human donor in good health.

This clone showed up just a few times. This chain connects TRBV5-1 to TRBJ1-1; D perhaps matches TRBD1 (5 bases). The germline V gene encodes CDR1 SGHRS and CDR2 YFSETQ. Trimming removed 2 bases from V and 2 bases from J, with 7 bases in between. The CDR3 covers 13 residues. The CDR3 nucleotides read TGCGCCAGCAGCTTACAGGCTAACACTGAAGCTTTCTTT. This translates into CASSLQANTEAFF.

The chain couples TRBV5-4 to TRBJ2-5; 10 nucleotides match TRBD2. The CDR3 is 15 amino acids. The germline CDR1 and CDR2 sequences are SGHNT and YYREEE (reference sequence). V was clipped by 2 bases and J by 5 bases; unmatched bases: 6. CDR3 sequence: CASSFNLAGVETQYF. The CDR3 bases are TGTGCCAGCAGCTTTAATCTAGCGGGAGTCGAGACCCAGTACTTC.

The J gene is TRBJ2-7, the V gene TRBV21-1; TRBD1, the table's D call, lacks a check against the DNA. TRBV21-1 is marked as a pseudogene. The CDR3 has 14 amino acids. The CDR3 region is CASSKATESNEQYF. The DNA of the CDR3 is TGTGCCAGCAGCAAAGCGACAGAAAGTAACGAGCAGTACTTC.

The chain is built from TRBV19 and TRBJ2-1, with 7 positions matching TRBD1. The CDR3 length is 13 residues. CDR1 is LNHDA, CDR2 SQIVND, per germline (reference sequence). Unmatched junction bases numbered 11, after V lost 10 bases and J lost 8 bases. Written as DNA, the CDR3 is TGTGCCACTAAGGACAGGTCGAGGGATGAGCAGTTCTTC. Protein sequence: CATKDRSRDEQFF.

In its sample, this clone was seen a few times. V and J are TRBV5-1 and TRBJ1-1; 10 bases agree with TRBD1. This CDR3 spans 15 amino acids. CDR1 SGHRS and CDR2 YFSETQ come from the germline V gene. V shed 4 bases, J shed 3 bases, and the junction held 6 bases outside the gene matches. The CDR3 is CASSPPGQGYTEAFF. The CDR3 DNA follows: TGCGCCAGCAGCCCTCCGGGACAGGGGTACACTGAAGCTTTCTTT. Full variable domain (outside the CDR3, taken from reference TRBV5-1 and TRBJ1-1): KAGVTQTPRYLIKTRGQQVTLSCSPISGHRSVSWYQQTPGQGLQFLFEYFSETQRNKGNFPGRFSGRQFSNSRSEMNVSTLELGDSALYLCASSPPGQGYTEAFFGQGTRLTVV.

The table lists this clone with a count of one. V gene TRBV27 combines with J gene TRBJ1-5; 9 bases align to TRBD1. The CDR3 spans 17 residues. The trim removed 4 bases at V and 4 bases at J, leaving 11 bases unmatched. Germline V lookup: CDR1 MNHEY, CDR2 SMNVEV (reference sequence). CDR3 region: CASSSFGTGKLNQPQHF. CDR3 nucleotide sequence: TGTGCCAGCAGTTCCTTTGGGACAGGGAAATTGAATCAGCCCCAGCATTTT.

The rearrangement links TRBV28 to TRBJ1-1, with 8 bases that match TRBD1. This CDR3 region has 16 residues. Germline V lookup: CDR1 MDHEN, CDR2 SYDVKM. With 4 bases clipped from V and 5 bases from J, the junction kept 12 bases outside the gene matches. The CDR3 nucleotides are TGTGCCAGCAGTTCAAGGCCCAGGGGGCAAGGGACTGAAGCTTTCTTT. Protein sequence: CASSSRPRGQGTEAFF.

The chain combines TRBV10-3 with TRBJ2-7, with a possible D match to TRBD2 (5 bases). V was trimmed by 5 bases and J by 5 bases, leaving 10 bases between them. Germline values: CDR1 ENHRY, CDR2 SYGVKD. The CDR3 extends over 12 amino acids. CDR3 amino acids: CAISPEEDEQYF. Written as DNA, the CDR3 is TGTGCCATCAGTCCCGAGGAGGACGAGCAGTACTTC.

This chain links TRBV2 with TRBJ1-4; 7 nucleotides match TRBD1. This CDR3 contains 15 residues. Germline-derived CDR1 and CDR2 are SNHLY and FYNNEI. The trim removed 0 bases at V and 6 bases at J, leaving 4 bases unmatched. CDR3 protein: CASSEAYDRDEKLFF. In DNA, the CDR3 is TGTGCCAGCAGTGAAGCTTACGACAGGGATGAAAAACTGTTTTTT.

The CDR3 here is CASSALTTPGLNEQFF. In DNA form, the CDR3 reads TGTGCCAGCAGCGCACTGACTACCCCAGGCCTTAATGAGCAGTTCTTC. The chain links TRBV9 to TRBJ2-1; perhaps TRBD2 as D (5 bases). Trimming took off 3 bases at V and 7 bases at J, with 20 bases between the two ends. Germline values: CDR1 SGDLS, CDR2 YYNGEE. The CDR3 length is 16 residues.